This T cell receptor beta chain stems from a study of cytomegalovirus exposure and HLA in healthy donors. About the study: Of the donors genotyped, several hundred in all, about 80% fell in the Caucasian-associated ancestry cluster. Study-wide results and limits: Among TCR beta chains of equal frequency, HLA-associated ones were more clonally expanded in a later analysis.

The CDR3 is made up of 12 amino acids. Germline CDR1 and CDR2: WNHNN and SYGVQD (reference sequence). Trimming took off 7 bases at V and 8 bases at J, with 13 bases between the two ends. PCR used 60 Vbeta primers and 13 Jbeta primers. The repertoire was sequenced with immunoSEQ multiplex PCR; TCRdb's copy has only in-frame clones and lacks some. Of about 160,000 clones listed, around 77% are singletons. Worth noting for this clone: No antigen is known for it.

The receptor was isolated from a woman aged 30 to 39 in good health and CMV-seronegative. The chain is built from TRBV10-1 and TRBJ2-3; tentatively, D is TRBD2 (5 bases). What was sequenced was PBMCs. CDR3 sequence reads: CASKPSTGTQYF. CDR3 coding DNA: TGCGCCAGCAAACCTAGCACCGGTACGCAGTATTTT.